These T cell receptor beta chains were read from a single sample in a study of CD8 T cells in ankylosing spondylitis. MiXCR was run by TCRdb on the 5' RACE reads, yielding one entry per CDR3 protein. The table lists 210,000 or so distinct CDR3 sequences, around 24% of them singletons. The sequenced sample consisted of blood, either unsorted or a sorted T cell fraction (not recorded which). Receptors originate from a male donor with ankylosing spondylitis or in good health (not recorded which). Each CDR3 is given with its conserved first and last residue. A D gene is named only where the DNA matches it firmly.

D	V	CDR3
-	TRBV20-1	CSAEGVNYGYTF
-	TRBV7-3	CASSLTRADEQYF
TRBD2	TRBV9	CASSALLAGATDTQYF
TRBD1	TRBV29-1	CSVDSGGGAFF
-	TRBV5-1	CASSLAWGSGSPNEQYF
TRBD2	TRBV20-1	CSARRTSGISEQFF
-	TRBV4-2	CASSWTDSNQPQHF
TRBD2	TRBV7-2	CASSWLAGVLEQFF
-	TRBV6-5	CASSYSFGGGTEAFF
TRBD1	TRBV20-1	CSARDRLGQGKSPLHF